The T cell receptor beta chain under discussion was sequenced for a study of a mutant IDH1 vaccine in newly diagnosed glioma. Study context: The sex distribution of treated patients was around 60% male and roughly 40% female, with a mean age of around 40 years. Most patients had radiochemotherapy with temozolomide before enrollment; others had one alone.

The CDR3 consists of 12 residues. CDR1 is PRHDT, CDR2 FYEKMQ, per germline (reference sequence). Trimming removed 3 bases from V and 11 bases from J, with 13 bases in between. The repertoire was sequenced with immunoSEQ multiplex PCR; TCRdb's copy has only in-frame clones and lacks some. The repertoire consists of about 69,000 clones, with 70% to 90% occurring once and the leading ten covering 2.9%. Time point denoted: baseline, week 1 (first vaccination visit). Treatment given: pre-vaccination baseline after standard-of-care therapy. The clonotype comes from a man younger than 40 with glioma. This specimen consisted of PBMCs, obtained from a glioma patient treated with radiotherapy, temozolomide or both. V gene TRBV13 combines with J gene TRBJ1-1; D might be TRBD1 (6 bases). The CDR3 bases are TGTGCCAGCAGCTTCAACAGGGTGGATGCTTTCTTT. Translated, it gives CASSFNRVDAFF.